This T cell receptor beta chain was recovered during a study of shared T cell receptors in the human thymus. The CDR3 has 13 amino acids. CDR1 and CDR2 (germline): ENHRY, SYGVKD. V was pared by 6 bases and J by 8 bases, with 13 bases between. Sequencing used immunoSEQ multiplex PCR; TCRdb keeps in-frame clones, though not all of them. The sample carries about 660,000 clones, around 87% recorded once. In addition, the sample was reused for a study of human thymus T cells. From that second work: Donors were healthy Finnish babies undergoing corrective operations for congenital heart defects. The study used thymus tissue resected during corrective heart surgery. Thymic and blood repertoires seemed to show skewed V and J gene use. Overlap was high between thymic repertoires from unrelated individuals, as reported in related research.

The sequencing input was thymocytes. This receptor was obtained from a boy in the first two years of life with a congenital heart defect. The J gene is TRBJ1-4, the V gene TRBV10-3, with unresolved D. The CDR3 region is CAISPGPGEKLFF. CDR3 DNA: TGTGCCATCAGCCCCGGGCCGGGAGAAAAACTGTTTTTT.